Listed below are T cell receptor beta chains from one sample, sequenced in a study of cytomegalovirus exposure and HLA in healthy donors. TCRdb's copy holds only in-frame clones and misses some; the assay was immunoSEQ multiplex PCR. The data show roughly 100,000 clones, 85% to 90% seen once. Material for sequencing was PBMCs. The receptors originated from a woman aged 18-35 years in good health and CMV-seropositive. CDR3s include the opening cysteine and the closing phenylalanine or tryptophan. The D gene is left open where the match is weak.

d_call | j_call | v_call | cdr3_aa | cdr3_nt
TRBD2 | TRBJ2-3 | TRBV11-3 | CASSLEGTSVDTQYF | TGTGCCAGCAGCTTAGAGGGGACTAGCGTAGATACGCAGTATTTT
TRBD1 | TRBJ2-7 | TRBV7-7 | CASSSRLTPDRYEQYF | TGTGCTAGCAGCTCCAGACTGACGCCGGACAGGTACGAGCAGTACTTC
TRBD1 | TRBJ2-1 | TRBV2 | CASSANRGEYNEQFF | TGTGCCAGCAGCGCGAACAGGGGAGAGTACAATGAGCAGTTCTTC
- | TRBJ1-2 | TRBV6-1 | CASRSGYDYGYTF | TGTGCCAGCAGATCAGGGTATGACTATGGCTACACCTTC
TRBD1 | TRBJ2-7 | TRBV28 | CASSYLRGQGADEQYF | TGTGCCAGCAGTTACCTACGGGGACAGGGGGCCGACGAGCAGTACTTC
- | TRBJ1-2 | TRBV6-1 | CASVETGTYGYTF | TGTGCCAGCGTGGAGACAGGAACCTATGGCTACACCTTC
- | TRBJ2-3 | TRBV25-1 | CASSEWEVPDTQYF | TGTGCCAGCAGTGAATGGGAGGTACCGGATACGCAGTATTTT
- | TRBJ1-6 | TRBV7-8 | CASRLFNSAYNSPLHF | TGTGCCAGCAGACTATTCAACTCTGCCTATAATTCACCCCTCCACTTT
- | TRBJ1-2 | TRBV28 | CASRGPTQTGTF | TGTGCCAGCCGAGGCCCGACACAGACGGGGACCTTC
- | TRBJ1-2 | TRBV18 | CASSPPVRVSYGYTF | TGTGCCAGCTCACCACCCGTCAGGGTCTCCTATGGCTACACCTTC
TRBD1 | TRBJ2-7 | TRBV19 | CASTRRTGIYNEQYF | TGTGCCAGTACACGACGGACAGGGATATACAACGAGCAGTACTTC
TRBD1 | TRBJ1-2 | TRBV19 | CASTPGGSFSGYTF | TGTGCCAGTACCCCAGGGGGGTCCTTTTCCGGCTACACCTTC